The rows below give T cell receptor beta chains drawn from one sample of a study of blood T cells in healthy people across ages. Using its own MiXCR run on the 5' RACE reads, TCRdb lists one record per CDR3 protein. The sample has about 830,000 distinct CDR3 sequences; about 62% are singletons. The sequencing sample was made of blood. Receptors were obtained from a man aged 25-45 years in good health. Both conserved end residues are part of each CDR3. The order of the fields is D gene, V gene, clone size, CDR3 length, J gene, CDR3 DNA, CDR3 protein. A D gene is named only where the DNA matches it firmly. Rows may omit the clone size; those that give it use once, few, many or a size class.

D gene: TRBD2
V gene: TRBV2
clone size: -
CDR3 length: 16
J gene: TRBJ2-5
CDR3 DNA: TGTGCCAGCAGTGGCGGGGGGCTTAGCGGGCAAGAGACCCAGTACTTC
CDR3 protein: CASSGGGLSGQETQYF

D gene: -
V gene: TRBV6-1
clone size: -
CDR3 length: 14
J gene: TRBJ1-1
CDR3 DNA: TGTGCCAGCCCAAAAAGTGGAGTGAACACTGAAGCTTTCTTT
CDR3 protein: CASPKSGVNTEAFF

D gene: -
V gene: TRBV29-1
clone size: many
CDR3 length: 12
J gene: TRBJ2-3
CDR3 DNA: TGCAGCGTTGAAGATCTCCCGGATACGCAGTATTTT
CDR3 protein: CSVEDLPDTQYF

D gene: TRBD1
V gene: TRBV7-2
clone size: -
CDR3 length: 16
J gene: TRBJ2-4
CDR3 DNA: TGTGCCAGCAGCCCACTCGGAACAGGGGCGGCGAACATTCAGTACTTC
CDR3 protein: CASSPLGTGAANIQYF

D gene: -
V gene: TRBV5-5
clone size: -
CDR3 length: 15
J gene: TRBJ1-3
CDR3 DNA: TGTGCCAGCAGCTTGCGAGGACCCAGCGGAAACACCATATATTTT
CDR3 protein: CASSLRGPSGNTIYF

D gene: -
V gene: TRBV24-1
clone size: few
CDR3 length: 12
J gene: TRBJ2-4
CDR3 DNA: TGTGCCACCAGTGATTTAGTGGGAATTCAGTACTTC
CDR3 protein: CATSDLVGIQYF

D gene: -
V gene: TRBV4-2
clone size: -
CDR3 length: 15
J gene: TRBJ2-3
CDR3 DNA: TGTGCCAGCAGCCAAGGATATGGCCCCACGGATACGCAGTATTTT
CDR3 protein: CASSQGYGPTDTQYF

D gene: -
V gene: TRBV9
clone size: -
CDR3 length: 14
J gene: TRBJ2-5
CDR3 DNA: TGCGCCAGCACCAAGGCAGGGGAACAAGAGACCCAGTACTTC
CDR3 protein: CASTKAGEQETQYF

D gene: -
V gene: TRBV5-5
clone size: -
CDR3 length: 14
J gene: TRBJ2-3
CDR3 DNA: TGTGCCAGCAGCTTCCAGAAATTCACAGATACGCAGTATTTT
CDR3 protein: CASSFQKFTDTQYF

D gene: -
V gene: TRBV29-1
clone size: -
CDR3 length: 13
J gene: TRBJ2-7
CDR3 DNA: TGCAGCGTCAGAGTGTCCAGGGCGGACGAGCAGTACTTC
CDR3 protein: CSVRVSRADEQYF

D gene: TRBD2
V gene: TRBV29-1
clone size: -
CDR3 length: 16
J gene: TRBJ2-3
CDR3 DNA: TGCAGCGTTGAAGTGAGGACGGGGGGAGCCCCTGGTACGCAGTATTTT
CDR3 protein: CSVEVRTGGAPGTQYF

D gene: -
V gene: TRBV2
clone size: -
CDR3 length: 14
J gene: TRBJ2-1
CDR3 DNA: TGTGCCAGCAGCCGGGACAAACCCTACAATGAGCAGTTCTTC
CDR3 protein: CASSRDKPYNEQFF

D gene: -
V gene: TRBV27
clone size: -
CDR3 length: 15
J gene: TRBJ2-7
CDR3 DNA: TGTGCCAGCAGTTCTTGGGGGTTAAGAGGGTACGAGCAGTACTTC
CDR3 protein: CASSSWGLRGYEQYF

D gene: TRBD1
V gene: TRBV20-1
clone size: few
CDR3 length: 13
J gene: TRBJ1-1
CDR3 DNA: TGCAGTGCTAAGGAGGCAGGGGGCACTGAAGCTTTCTTT
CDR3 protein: CSAKEAGGTEAFF

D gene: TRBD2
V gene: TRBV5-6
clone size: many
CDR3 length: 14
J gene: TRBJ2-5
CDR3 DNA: TGTGCCAGCAGCTTTAGCGGGAGCCAAGAGACCCAGTACTTC
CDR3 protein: CASSFSGSQETQYF

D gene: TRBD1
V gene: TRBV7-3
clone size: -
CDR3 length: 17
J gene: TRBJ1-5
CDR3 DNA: TGTGCCAGCAGCTCCAGGGGGACAAAGAATAGCAATCAGCCCCAGCATTTT
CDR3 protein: CASSSRGTKNSNQPQHF

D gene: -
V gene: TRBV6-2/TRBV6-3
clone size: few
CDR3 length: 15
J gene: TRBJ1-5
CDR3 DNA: TGTGCCAGCAGACCTCACGAGGGGAGCAATCAGCCCCAGCATTTT
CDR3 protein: CASRPHEGSNQPQHF

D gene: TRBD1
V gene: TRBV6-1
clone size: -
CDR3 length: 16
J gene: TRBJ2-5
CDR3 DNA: TGTGCCAGCAGTGAAAGGAGGGACAGGTCAGGAGAGACCCAGTACTTC
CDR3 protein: CASSERRDRSGETQYF

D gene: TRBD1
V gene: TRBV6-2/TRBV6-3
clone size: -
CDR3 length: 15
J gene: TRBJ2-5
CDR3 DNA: TGTGCCAGCAGTTACCCCGGTTACAGGGGGAGGACCCAGTACTTC
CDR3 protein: CASSYPGYRGRTQYF

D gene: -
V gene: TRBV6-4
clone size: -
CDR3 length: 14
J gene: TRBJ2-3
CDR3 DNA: TGTGCCAGCCGCCTCGGGGCCAATTCAGATACGCAGTATTTT
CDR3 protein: CASRLGANSDTQYF

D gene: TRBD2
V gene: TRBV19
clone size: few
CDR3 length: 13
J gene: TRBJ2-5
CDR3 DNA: TGTGCCAGTGGGACCGGGACTAAAGAGACCCAGTACTTC
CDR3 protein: CASGTGTKETQYF

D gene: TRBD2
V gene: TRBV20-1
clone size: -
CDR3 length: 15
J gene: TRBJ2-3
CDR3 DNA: TGCAGTGCGAGAGGTCTAGCGGGGGACACAGATACGCAGTATTTT
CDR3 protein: CSARGLAGDTDTQYF

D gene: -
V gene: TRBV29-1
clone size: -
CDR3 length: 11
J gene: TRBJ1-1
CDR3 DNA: TGCAGCGTGATTCTGGGGGGCCAAGCTTTCTTT
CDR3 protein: CSVILGGQAFF

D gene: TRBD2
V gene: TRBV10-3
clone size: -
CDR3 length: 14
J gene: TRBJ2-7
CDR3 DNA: TGTGCCATCAGTGAGACTAGCGAGCACTACGAGCAGTACTTC
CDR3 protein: CAISETSEHYEQYF

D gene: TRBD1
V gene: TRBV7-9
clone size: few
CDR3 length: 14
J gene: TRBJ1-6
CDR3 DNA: TGTGCCAGCAATCCGGGACAGGGGGATTCACCCCTCCACTTT
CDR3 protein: CASNPGQGDSPLHF

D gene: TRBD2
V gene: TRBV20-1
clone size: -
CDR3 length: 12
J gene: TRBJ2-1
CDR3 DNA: TGCAGTGCTAATCTGGGAGGGCATGAGCAGTTCTTC
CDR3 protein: CSANLGGHEQFF

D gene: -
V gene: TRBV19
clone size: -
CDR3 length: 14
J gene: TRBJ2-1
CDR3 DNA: TGTGCCAGTAGTATGGACTTCTACAACAATGAGCAGTTCTTC
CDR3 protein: CASSMDFYNNEQFF

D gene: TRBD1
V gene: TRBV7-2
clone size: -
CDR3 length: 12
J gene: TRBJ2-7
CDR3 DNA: TGTGCCAGCAGCAGGGACAGCACCGAGCAGTACTTC
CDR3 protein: CASSRDSTEQYF

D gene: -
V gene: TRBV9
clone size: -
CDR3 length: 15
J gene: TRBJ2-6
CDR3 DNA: TGTGCCAGCAGCGCATCAGGGTTTGGGGCCAACGTCCTGACTTTC
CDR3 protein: CASSASGFGANVLTF

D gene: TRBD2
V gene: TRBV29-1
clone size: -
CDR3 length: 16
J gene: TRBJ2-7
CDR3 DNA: TGCAGCGTTCAAGGTGGGCGGAGCGGGACCTCCTACGAGCAGTACTTC
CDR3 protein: CSVQGGRSGTSYEQYF

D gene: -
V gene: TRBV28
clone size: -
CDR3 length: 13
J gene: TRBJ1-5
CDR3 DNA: TGTGCCAGCGTTGGGAATAGGGAGCAGCCCCAGCATTTT
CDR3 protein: CASVGNREQPQHF

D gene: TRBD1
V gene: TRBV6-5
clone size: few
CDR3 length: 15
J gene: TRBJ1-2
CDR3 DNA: TGTGCCACCATTAGGAACAGGGGGGATTCCTATGGCTACACCTTC
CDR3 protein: CATIRNRGDSYGYTF

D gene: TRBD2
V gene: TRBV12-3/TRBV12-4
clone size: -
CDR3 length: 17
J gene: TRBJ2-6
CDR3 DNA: TGTGCCAGCAGTTTAGCGGGTGCGGGGGTCGGGGCCAACGTCCTGACTTTC
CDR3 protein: CASSLAGAGVGANVLTF

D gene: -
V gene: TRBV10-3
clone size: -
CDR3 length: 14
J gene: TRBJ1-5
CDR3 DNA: TGTGCCATCAGTTCCGGGGAGAAGAATCAGCCCCAGCATTTT
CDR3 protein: CAISSGEKNQPQHF

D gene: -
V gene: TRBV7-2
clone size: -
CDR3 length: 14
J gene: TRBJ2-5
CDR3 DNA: TGTGCCAGCAAGGCGAGGGGAAACCAAGAGACCCAGTACTTC
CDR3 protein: CASKARGNQETQYF

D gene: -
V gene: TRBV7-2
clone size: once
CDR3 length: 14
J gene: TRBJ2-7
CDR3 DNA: TGTGCCAGCATCTTGGAACAGGACGGGAACGAGCAGTACTTC
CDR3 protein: CASILEQDGNEQYF

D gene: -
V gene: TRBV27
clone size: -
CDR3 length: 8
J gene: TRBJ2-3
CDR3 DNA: TGTGCCGGGGATACGCAGTATTTT
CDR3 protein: CAGDTQYF

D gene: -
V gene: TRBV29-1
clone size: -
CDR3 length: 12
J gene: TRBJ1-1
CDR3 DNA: TGCAGCGTTCGGTTTACGAACACTGAAGCTTTCTTT
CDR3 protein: CSVRFTNTEAFF

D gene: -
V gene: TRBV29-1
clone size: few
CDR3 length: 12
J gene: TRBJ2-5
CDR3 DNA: TGCAGCGTTGTAGGCCTACGGGAGACCCAGTACTTC
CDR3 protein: CSVVGLRETQYF

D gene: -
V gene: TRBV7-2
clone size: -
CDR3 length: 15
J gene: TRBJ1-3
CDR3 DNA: TGTGCCAGCAGCTTTTGGGCTCTCTCTGGAAACACCATATATTTT
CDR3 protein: CASSFWALSGNTIYF

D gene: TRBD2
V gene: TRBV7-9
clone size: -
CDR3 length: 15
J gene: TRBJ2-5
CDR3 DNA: TGTGCCAGCAGCTTAGGGGCGGGACTATCAGAGACCCAGTACTTC
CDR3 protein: CASSLGAGLSETQYF

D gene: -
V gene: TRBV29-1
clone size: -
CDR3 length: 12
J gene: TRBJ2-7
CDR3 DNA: TGCAGCGTTAATTATGGGGGGTACGAGCAGTACTTC
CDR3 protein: CSVNYGGYEQYF

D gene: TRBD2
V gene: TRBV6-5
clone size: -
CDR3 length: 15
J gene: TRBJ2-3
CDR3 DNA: TGTGCCAGCAGCCTGAGTTGGGGGGGAGGGGATACGCAGTATTTT
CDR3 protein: CASSLSWGGGDTQYF

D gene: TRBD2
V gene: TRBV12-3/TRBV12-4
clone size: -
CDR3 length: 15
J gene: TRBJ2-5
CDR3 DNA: TGTGCCAGCAGCAAAACTAGCGGAGCTCAAGAGACCCAGTACTTC
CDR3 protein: CASSKTSGAQETQYF

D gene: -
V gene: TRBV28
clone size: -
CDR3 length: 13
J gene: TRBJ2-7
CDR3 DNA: TGTGCCAGCGGAGGGGGCCTTAACTACGAGCAGTACTTC
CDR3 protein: CASGGGLNYEQYF

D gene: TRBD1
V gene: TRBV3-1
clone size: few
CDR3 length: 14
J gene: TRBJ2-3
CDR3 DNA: TGTGCCAGCAGCGAGACAGGGGGCTCAGATACGCAGTATTTT
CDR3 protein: CASSETGGSDTQYF

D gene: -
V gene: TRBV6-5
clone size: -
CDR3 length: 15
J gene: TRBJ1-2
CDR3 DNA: TGTGCCAGCAGTTACATGGGCGCCGGTAACTATGGCTACACCTTC
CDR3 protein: CASSYMGAGNYGYTF

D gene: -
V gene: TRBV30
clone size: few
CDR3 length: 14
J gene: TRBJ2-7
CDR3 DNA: TGTGCCTGGGGAACAGCTCCCCTCCAGGACGAGCAGTACTTC
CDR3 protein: CAWGTAPLQDEQYF

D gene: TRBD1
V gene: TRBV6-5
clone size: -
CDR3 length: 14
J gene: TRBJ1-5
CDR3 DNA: TGTGCCAGCAGAGCCTCAGGGGGCCGTCAGCCCCAGCATTTT
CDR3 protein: CASRASGGRQPQHF

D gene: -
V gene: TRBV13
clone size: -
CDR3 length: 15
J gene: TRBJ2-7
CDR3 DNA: TGTGCCAGCTCGTATGGCGGGACAGCGACCTACGAGCAGTACTTC
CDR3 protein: CASSYGGTATYEQYF

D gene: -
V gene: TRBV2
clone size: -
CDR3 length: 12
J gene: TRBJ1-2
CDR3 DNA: TGTGCCAGCCATGGAGGGATATATGGCTACACCTTC
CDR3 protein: CASHGGIYGYTF

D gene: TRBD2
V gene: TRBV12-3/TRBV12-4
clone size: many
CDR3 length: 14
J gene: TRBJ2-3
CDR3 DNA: TGTGCCAGCCATGGCGGGGGGGCCGGAGATACGCAGTATTTT
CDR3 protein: CASHGGGAGDTQYF

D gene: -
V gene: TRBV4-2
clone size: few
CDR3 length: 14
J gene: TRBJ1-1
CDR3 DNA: TGTGCCAGCAGCCAAGACGCTAGTAACACTGAAGCTTTCTTT
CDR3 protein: CASSQDASNTEAFF

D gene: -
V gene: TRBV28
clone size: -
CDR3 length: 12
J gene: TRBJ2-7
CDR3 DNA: TGTGCCAGCACCTGGGGGGGCAACGAGCAGTACTTC
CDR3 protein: CASTWGGNEQYF